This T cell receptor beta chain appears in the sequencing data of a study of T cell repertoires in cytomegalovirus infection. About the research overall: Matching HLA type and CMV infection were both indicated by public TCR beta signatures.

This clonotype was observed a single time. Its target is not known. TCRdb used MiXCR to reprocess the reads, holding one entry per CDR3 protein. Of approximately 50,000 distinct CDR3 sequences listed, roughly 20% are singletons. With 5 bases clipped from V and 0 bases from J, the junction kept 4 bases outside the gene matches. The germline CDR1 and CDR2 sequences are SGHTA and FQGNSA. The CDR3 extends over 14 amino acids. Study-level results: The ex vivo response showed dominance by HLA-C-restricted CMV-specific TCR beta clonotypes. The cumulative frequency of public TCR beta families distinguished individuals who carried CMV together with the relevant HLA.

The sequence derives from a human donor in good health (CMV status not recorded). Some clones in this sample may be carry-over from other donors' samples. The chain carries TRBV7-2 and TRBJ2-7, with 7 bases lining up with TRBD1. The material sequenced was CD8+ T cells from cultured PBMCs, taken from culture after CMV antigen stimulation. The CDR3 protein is CASSLGTVSYEQYF. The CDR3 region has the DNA TGTGCCAGCAGCCTAGGGACAGTCTCCTACGAGCAGTACTTC.